This is a list of T cell receptor beta chains from one sample in a study of cytomegalovirus exposure and HLA in healthy donors. Clones were read by immunoSEQ multiplex PCR, and TCRdb kept only the in-frame ones, dropping some. In the table there are some 83,000 clones, 65% to 75% of which are singletons. The material sequenced was PBMCs. These receptors all stem from a man aged 55-75 years in good health and CMV-seronegative. The CDR3 runs from the conserved cysteine through the conserved F or W. The D gene is left open where the match is weak. Only part of the rows carry a size: once, few, many, or a class if the clone is expanded.

size: .
J: TRBJ2-2
V: TRBV30
D: TRBD1
DNA: TGTGCCTGGAGCCCCGGGACAGTACCCGGGGAGCTGTTTTTT
CDR3: CAWSPGTVPGELFF

size: .
J: TRBJ2-7
V: TRBV6-1
D: TRBD2
DNA: TGTGCCAGCAGGGGCCTAGCGGGGTACTACGAGCAGTACTTC
CDR3: CASRGLAGYYEQYF

size: once
J: TRBJ2-7
V: TRBV6-5
D: TRBD1
DNA: TGTGCCAGCAGTTACACACAGGGGAACGAGCAGTACTTC
CDR3: CASSYTQGNEQYF

size: .
J: TRBJ2-1
V: TRBV6-1
D: TRBD2
DNA: TGTGCCAGCAGTGTCTCGATAGCGGGGGGGCCTGAGCAGTTCTTC
CDR3: CASSVSIAGGPEQFF

size: .
J: TRBJ2-2
V: TRBV19
D: TRBD1
DNA: TGTGCCAGTAGTATCCCCAGGGGGAGTGCCACCGGGGAGCTGTTTTTT
CDR3: CASSIPRGSATGELFF

size: .
J: TRBJ2-7
V: TRBV7-3
D: TRBD1
DNA: TGTGCCAGCAGCTCCACAGGGGGCAACGGCGAGCAGTACTTC
CDR3: CASSSTGGNGEQYF

size: .
J: TRBJ2-1
V: TRBV5-1
D: .
DNA: TGCGCCAGCAGCTTTCGCCAGACAAACAATGAGCAGTTCTTC
CDR3: CASSFRQTNNEQFF

size: .
J: TRBJ2-2
V: TRBV7-2
D: .
DNA: TGTGCCAGCAGCACTACCGGGACTGTGAACACCGGGGAGCTGTTTTTT
CDR3: CASSTTGTVNTGELFF

size: .
J: TRBJ1-1
V: TRBV11-3
D: .
DNA: TGTGCCAGCAGCTTAGCTCAGGGTACTGAAGCTTTCTTT
CDR3: CASSLAQGTEAFF

size: few
J: TRBJ1-1
V: TRBV27
D: TRBD1
DNA: TGTGCCAGCGGCTTACCCGGGACAGGGGGCCGGGCTTTCTTT
CDR3: CASGLPGTGGRAFF

size: few
J: TRBJ2-7
V: TRBV2
D: TRBD2
DNA: TGTGCCAGCACGAGGCGGGGGGTCTCCTACGAGCAGTACTTC
CDR3: CASTRRGVSYEQYF

size: .
J: TRBJ2-7
V: TRBV18
D: .
DNA: TGTGCCAGCTCAGGGCAGGGCCTCTACGAGCAGTACTTC
CDR3: CASSGQGLYEQYF

size: .
J: TRBJ2-7
V: TRBV18
D: .
DNA: TGTGCCAGCTCACCACCGATTGGACAACAGGTGTTCTACGAGCAGTACTTC
CDR3: CASSPPIGQQVFYEQYF

size: few
J: TRBJ1-1
V: TRBV6-5
D: .
DNA: TGTGCCAGCAGTTACTTAGGGACAGAAGCTTTCTTT
CDR3: CASSYLGTEAFF

size: .
J: TRBJ1-6
V: TRBV2
D: .
DNA: TGTGCCAGCAGTGAAGGGTCGGCGGAACTGTCACCCCTCCACTTT
CDR3: CASSEGSAELSPLHF

size: few
J: TRBJ2-1
V: TRBV10-2
D: .
DNA: TGCGCCAGCAGTGAGTGGAGCATCGATGAGCAGTTCTTC
CDR3: CASSEWSIDEQFF

size: .
J: TRBJ2-3
V: TRBV5-6
D: .
DNA: TGTGCCAGCAGCTCGCTGGACAGAGCCACAGATACGCAGTATTTT
CDR3: CASSSLDRATDTQYF

size: few
J: TRBJ1-1
V: TRBV27
D: .
DNA: TGTGCCAGCAGTCCTGACGGGGGCACTGAAGCTTTCTTT
CDR3: CASSPDGGTEAFF

size: .
J: TRBJ1-1
V: TRBV10-2
D: TRBD1
DNA: TGCGCCAGCAGCGATCAGGGGGAGAGCACTGAAGCTTTCTTT
CDR3: CASSDQGESTEAFF

size: .
J: TRBJ2-2
V: TRBV11-2
D: TRBD1
DNA: TGTGCCAGCAGAACCGGGACAGGGTACACCGGGGAGCTGTTTTTT
CDR3: CASRTGTGYTGELFF

size: .
J: TRBJ2-7
V: TRBV19
D: TRBD2
DNA: TGTGCCAGTAGTACCGTGGGGGGGATGGGTGAGCAGTACTTC
CDR3: CASSTVGGMGEQYF

size: .
J: TRBJ2-1
V: TRBV7-9
D: .
DNA: TGTTCCAGCAGCTTAGCGCTAGGGGCCTACAATGAGCAGTTCTTC
CDR3: CSSSLALGAYNEQFF